A few counts support the clone carrying this T cell receptor (beta chain). Its antigen is undetermined. The CDR3 totals 13 residues. V lost 7 bases, J lost 2 bases, and 12 bases lay in between. CDR1 and CDR2 (germline): ENHRY, SYGVKD. The data were taken from a study of cytomegalovirus exposure and HLA in healthy donors. Study-level points and caveats: Several of the most significant clusters appeared, in a later analysis, to be linked to common viral pathogens. The majority of CMV-associated TCR beta chains were reported as apparently HLA-restricted in a later analysis. Through in vitro validation, three CMV-associated chains were shown to be specific for CMV antigens.

Those who donated were healthy bone marrow donors. Vbeta (60) and Jbeta (13) primers were used in the PCR. TCRdb's copy holds only in-frame clones and misses some; the assay was immunoSEQ multiplex PCR. The table lists some 120,000 clones, roughly 80% of them singletons. This sequence originates from a young man in good health and CMV-seropositive. This rearrangement joins TRBV10-3 to TRBJ2-7; D is unclear. Sequencing was carried out using PBMCs. This CDR3 reads CAINSGQAYEQYF. The CDR3 region has the DNA TGTGCCATCAATTCTGGCCAGGCCTACGAGCAGTACTTC.